Presented here are 4 T cell receptor beta chains from one specimen sequenced in a study of graft-versus-host responses after intestinal transplantation. Their antigens remain unidentified. Here immunoSEQ multiplex PCR was the method, and the copy in TCRdb shows in-frame clones only, minus some. The profile shows 96,000 or so clones, 80% to 95% of them singletons. Material: unstimulated CD4+ T cells sorted from spleen or lymph node cells, obtained before intestinal transplant. These receptors came from a human donor who received an intestinal transplant.

CDR3 amino acids: CASSIQGFGYTF. CDR3 nucleotides: TGTGCCAGTAGTATACAGGGATTTGGCTACACCTTC. The rearrangement uses TRBV19 and TRBJ1-2; D might be TRBD1 (5 bases). V lost 2 bases and J 7 bases, leaving 8 bases between the germline ends. The CDR3 runs 12 residues. Germline V CDR1 and CDR2: LNHDA, SQIVND (reference sequence).

The chain carries TRBV5-1 and TRBJ2-1; 8 bases agree with TRBD2. V was clipped by 3 bases and J by 0 bases; unmatched bases: 8. The CDR3 extends over 17 amino acids. In germline, CDR1 is SGHRS, CDR2 YFSETQ. Here the CDR3 DNA reads TGCGCCAGCAGCTCCAACCCGAGCGGGAGCTCCTACAATGAGCAGTTCTTC. Translated: CASSSNPSGSSYNEQFF.

V usage is TRBV5-1 and J usage is TRBJ2-1, with 13 bases matching TRBD2. The CDR3 is made up of 17 amino acids. The V gene's germline CDR1 is SGHRS and CDR2 YFSETQ. V was pared by 4 bases and J by 1 base, with 5 bases of the junction left unmatched. The CDR3 nucleotides read TGCGCCAGCAGCACAGGACTAGCGGGGGCGTCCTACAATGAGCAGTTCTTC. Amino acid sequence: CASSTGLAGASYNEQFF.

The chain combines TRBV5-4 with TRBJ2-7; TRBD2 matches 8 bases. The germline CDR1 and CDR2 sequences are SGHNT and YYREEE (reference sequence). The CDR3 runs 15 residues. The V and J ends lost 3 bases and 3 bases, in that order; junction bases with no gene match: 8. CDR3 amino acids: CASSSGLAGYYEQYF. The CDR3 DNA follows: TGTGCCAGCAGCTCAGGGCTAGCGGGCTACTACGAGCAGTACTTC.